What follows is one T cell receptor beta chain and its context. This sample is drawn from a study of blood T cell repertoires in COVID-19. Per the original methods: Reference gene primer amplification gave estimated nucleated cell counts. Sequencing used immunoSEQ multiplex PCR; TCRdb keeps in-frame clones, though not all of them. That table furnishes V, J and clone size, whereas the DNA furnished D and trimming. Counted here are about 110,000 clones, more than 75% occurring once; the ten biggest clones make up around 4.6%. Germline V gives CDR1 SEHNR, CDR2 FQNEAQ (reference sequence). Trimming took off 7 bases at V and 1 base at J, with 13 bases between the two ends. The CDR3 is 14 residues long.

Sequenced input: peripheral blood. The sequence came from a man aged 40-50 years with acute or convalescent COVID-19. V usage is TRBV7-9 and J usage is TRBJ1-2; D gene ambiguous. CDR3 nucleotide sequence: TGTGCCAGCACGCGGGTAGGCGGTAACTATGGCTACACCTTC. As protein: CASTRVGGNYGYTF.